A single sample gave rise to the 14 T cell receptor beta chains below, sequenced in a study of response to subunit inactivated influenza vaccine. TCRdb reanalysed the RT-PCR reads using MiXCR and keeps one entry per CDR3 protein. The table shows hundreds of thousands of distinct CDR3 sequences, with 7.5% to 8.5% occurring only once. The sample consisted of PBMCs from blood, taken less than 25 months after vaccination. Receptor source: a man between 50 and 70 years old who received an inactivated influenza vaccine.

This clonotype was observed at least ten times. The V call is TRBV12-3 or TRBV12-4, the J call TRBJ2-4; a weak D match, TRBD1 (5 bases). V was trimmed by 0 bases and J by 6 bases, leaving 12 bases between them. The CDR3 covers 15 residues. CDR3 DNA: TGTGCCAGCAGTTTAGCGGGTGGGCAGGGAAACATTCAGTACTTC. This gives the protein CASSLAGGQGNIQYF.

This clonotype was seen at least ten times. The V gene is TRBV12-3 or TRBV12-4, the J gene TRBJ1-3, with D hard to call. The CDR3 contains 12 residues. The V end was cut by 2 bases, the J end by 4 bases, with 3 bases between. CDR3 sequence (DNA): TGTGCCAGCAGTTTATTGGGAAACACCATATATTTT. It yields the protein CASSLLGNTIYF.

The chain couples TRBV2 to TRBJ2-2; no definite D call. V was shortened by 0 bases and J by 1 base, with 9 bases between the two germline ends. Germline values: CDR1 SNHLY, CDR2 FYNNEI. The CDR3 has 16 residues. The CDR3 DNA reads TGTGCCAGCAGTGAAGCGCTTCCAGGGAACACCGGGGAGCTGTTTTTT. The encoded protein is CASSEALPGNTGELFF.

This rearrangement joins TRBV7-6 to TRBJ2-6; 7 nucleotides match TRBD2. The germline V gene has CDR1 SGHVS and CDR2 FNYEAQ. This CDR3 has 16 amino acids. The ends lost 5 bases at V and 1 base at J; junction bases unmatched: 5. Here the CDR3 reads CASSKSGASGANVLTF. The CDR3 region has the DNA TGTGCCAGCAGCAAAAGCGGGGCTTCTGGGGCCAACGTCCTGACTTTC.

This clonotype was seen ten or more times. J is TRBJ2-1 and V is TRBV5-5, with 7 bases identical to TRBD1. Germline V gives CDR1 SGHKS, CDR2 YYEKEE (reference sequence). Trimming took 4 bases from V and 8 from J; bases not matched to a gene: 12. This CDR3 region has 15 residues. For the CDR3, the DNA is TGTGCCAGCAGCGGAATGGGGACAGTCGCCCATGAGCAGTTCTTC. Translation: CASSGMGTVAHEQFF.

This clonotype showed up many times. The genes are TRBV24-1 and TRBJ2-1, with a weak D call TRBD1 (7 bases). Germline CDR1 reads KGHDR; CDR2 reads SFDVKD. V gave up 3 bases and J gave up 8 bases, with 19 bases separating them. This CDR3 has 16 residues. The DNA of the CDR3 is TGTGCCACCAGTGATCCAGGACAGGTGGAGGGGTATGAGCAGTTCTTC. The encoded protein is CATSDPGQVEGYEQFF.

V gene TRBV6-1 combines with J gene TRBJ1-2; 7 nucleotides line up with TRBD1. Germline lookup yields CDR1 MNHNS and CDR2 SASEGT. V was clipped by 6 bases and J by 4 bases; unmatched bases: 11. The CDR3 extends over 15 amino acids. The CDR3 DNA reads TGTGCCAGCAGACCACAGGGGTCGCATGGCTATGGCTACACCTTC. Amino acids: CASRPQGSHGYGYTF.

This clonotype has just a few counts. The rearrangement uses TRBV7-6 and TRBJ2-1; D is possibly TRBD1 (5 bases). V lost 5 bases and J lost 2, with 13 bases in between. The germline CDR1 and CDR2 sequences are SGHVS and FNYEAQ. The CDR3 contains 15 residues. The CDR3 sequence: CASSRRENTYNEQFF. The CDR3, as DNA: TGTGCCAGCAGCCGCAGGGAAAATACCTACAATGAGCAGTTCTTC.

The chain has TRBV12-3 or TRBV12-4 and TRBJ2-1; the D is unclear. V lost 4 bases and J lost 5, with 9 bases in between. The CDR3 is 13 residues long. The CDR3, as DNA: TGTGCCAGCAGTTCCTCCTCGCACAATGAGCAGTTCTTC. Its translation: CASSSSSHNEQFF.

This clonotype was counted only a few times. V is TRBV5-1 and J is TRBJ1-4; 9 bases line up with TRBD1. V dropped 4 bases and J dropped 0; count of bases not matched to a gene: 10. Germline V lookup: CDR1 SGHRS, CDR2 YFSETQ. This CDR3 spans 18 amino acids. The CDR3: CASSMGPGQGATNEKLFF. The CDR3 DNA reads TGCGCCAGCAGCATGGGTCCGGGACAGGGAGCAACTAATGAAAAACTGTTTTTT.

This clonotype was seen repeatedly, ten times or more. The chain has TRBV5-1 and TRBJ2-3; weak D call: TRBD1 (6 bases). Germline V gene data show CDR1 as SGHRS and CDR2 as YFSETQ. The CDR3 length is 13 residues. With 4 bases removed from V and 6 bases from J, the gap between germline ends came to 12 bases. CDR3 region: CASSTDRSDTQYF. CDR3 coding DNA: TGCGCCAGCAGCACAGACAGGTCTGATACGCAGTATTTT. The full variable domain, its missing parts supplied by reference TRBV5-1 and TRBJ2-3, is KAGVTQTPRYLIKTRGQQVTLSCSPISGHRSVSWYQQTPGQGLQFLFEYFSETQRNKGNFPGRFSGRQFSNSRSEMNVSTLELGDSALYLCASSTDRSDTQYFGPGTRLTVL.

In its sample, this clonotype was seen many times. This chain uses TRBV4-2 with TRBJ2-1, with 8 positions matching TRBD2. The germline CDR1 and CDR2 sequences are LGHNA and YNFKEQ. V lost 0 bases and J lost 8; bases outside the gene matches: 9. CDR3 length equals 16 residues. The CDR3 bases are TGTGCCAGCAGCCAAGAAGGTAGCGGGAATAGGGATGAGCAGTTCTTC. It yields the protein CASSQEGSGNRDEQFF.

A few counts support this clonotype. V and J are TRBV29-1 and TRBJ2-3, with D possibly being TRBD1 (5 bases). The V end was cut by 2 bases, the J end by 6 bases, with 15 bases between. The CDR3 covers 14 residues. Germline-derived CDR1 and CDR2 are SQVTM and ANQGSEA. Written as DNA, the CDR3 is TGCAGCGTTGAATCGGTCAGGGTAATGGATACGCAGTATTTT. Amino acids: CSVESVRVMDTQYF.

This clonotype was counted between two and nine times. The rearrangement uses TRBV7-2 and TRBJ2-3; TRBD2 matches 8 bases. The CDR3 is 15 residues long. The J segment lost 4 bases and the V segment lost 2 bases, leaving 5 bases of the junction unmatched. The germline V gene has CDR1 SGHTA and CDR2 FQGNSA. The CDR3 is CASSLRAGAADTQYF. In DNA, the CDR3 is TGTGCCAGCAGCTTAAGAGCGGGAGCCGCAGATACGCAGTATTTT.